The 31 T cell receptor beta chains presented below share a single source sample, sequenced in a study of blood T cells in healthy people across ages. PCR was performed a second time for roughly 7 to 12 cycles using a sample-barcoded 5' primer and a J-beta primer mix. A single record per CDR3 protein comes from TCRdb applying MiXCR to the 5' RACE reads. This sample has around 1.7 million distinct CDR3 sequences; 28% occur once, and the top ten carry about 8%. The sample comprised blood. These receptors all stem from a woman aged 25 to 39 in good health.

This chain links TRBV20-1 with TRBJ2-7; 9 bases align to TRBD2. The CDR3 runs to 14 residues. Germline V gene data show CDR1 as DFQATT and CDR2 as SNEGSKA (reference sequence). J lost 3 bases, V lost 4 bases, and 7 bases had no gene match. The CDR3 DNA sequence: TGCAGTGCTATATTTAGCGGGGGAATCTACGAGCAGTACTTC. Its protein is CSAIFSGGIYEQYF.

CDR3 amino acids: CSTTEVGGANVLTF. As DNA, the CDR3 is TGCAGTACCACAGAGGTCGGTGGGGCCAACGTCCTGACTTTC. This chain uses TRBV20-1 with TRBJ2-6; no reliable D call. CDR1 is DFQATT and CDR2 is SNEGSKA in the germline V gene (reference sequence). The V end lost 8 bases, the J end lost 3 bases, and 14 bases lay between the germline ends. This CDR3 has 14 residues.

This clonotype was detected only a few times. This chain connects TRBV28 to TRBJ1-6; D is uncertain. The germline gives CDR1 MDHEN, CDR2 SYDVKM. CDR3 size: 14 residues. Trimming left V 2 bases short and J 8 bases short, with 10 bases between. The CDR3 DNA reads as TGTGCCAGCAGTTTACAGGTGTCGGATTCACCCCTCCACTTT. This encodes CASSLQVSDSPLHF.

The genes are TRBV6-6 and TRBJ1-1; unclear D gene. CDR3 length: 15 amino acids. In germline, CDR1 is MNHNY, CDR2 SVGAGI (reference sequence). V was clipped by 2 bases and J by 1 base, with 11 bases between them. The CDR3 sequence: CASSYPNGRNTEAFF. The CDR3 nucleotides are TGTGCCAGCAGTTACCCCAACGGACGGAACACTGAAGCTTTCTTT.

In DNA, the CDR3 is TGCGCCAGCAGCTTGGCCAGCGGAGGGGCTAATGAAAAACTGTTTTTT. It codes for CASSLASGGANEKLFF. V and J are TRBV5-1 and TRBJ1-4, with a weak D call TRBD1 (5 bases). CDR1 SGHRS and CDR2 YFSETQ come from the germline V gene. The CDR3 covers 16 residues. V lost 0 bases to trimming and J lost 3 bases, with 12 bases between them.

V is TRBV20-1 and J is TRBJ2-3, with D tentatively TRBD2 (5 bases). V lost 7 bases to trimming and J lost 1 base, with 9 bases between them. Germline values: CDR1 DFQATT, CDR2 SNEGSKA (reference sequence). The CDR3 runs 12 residues. CDR3 in DNA: TGCAGTGGGACGGAGGGCACAGATACGCAGTATTTT. Translating it yields CSGTEGTDTQYF.

This clonotype was observed a handful of times. J is TRBJ2-5 and V is TRBV6-1; D is unresolved. This CDR3 contains 15 residues. V was trimmed by 4 bases and J by 3 bases, leaving 15 bases between them. Germline CDR1 and CDR2: MNHNS and SASEGT. In nucleotides, the CDR3 is TGTGCCAGCAGTGTTTGGGCAATTCGCGAAGAGACCCAGTACTTC. Protein sequence: CASSVWAIREETQYF.

The chain joins TRBV19 to TRBJ1-1, with D unclear. V lost 0 bases and J 6 bases, leaving 8 bases between the germline ends. Germline V gene sequence: CDR1 LNHDA, CDR2 SQIVND (reference sequence). The CDR3 is made up of 13 amino acids. The CDR3 bases are TGTGCCAGTAGTATAGATGTCTGGGCTGAAGCTTTCTTT. As protein: CASSIDVWAEAFF.

This clonotype was seen a handful of times. The genes are TRBV12-3 or TRBV12-4 and TRBJ1-6, with TRBD1 matching over 9 bases. The CDR3 extends over 13 amino acids. With 5 bases clipped from V and 9 bases from J, the junction kept 2 bases outside the gene matches. CDR3 sequence: CASSPQGASPLHF. As DNA, the CDR3 is TGTGCCAGCAGTCCACAGGGGGCTTCACCCCTCCACTTT.

In its sample, this clonotype was seen a few times. The CDR3 region has the DNA TGTGCCAGCAGCTTGGAGAACACCGGGGAGCTGTTTTTT. Translated, it gives CASSLENTGELFF. V is TRBV7-3 and J is TRBJ2-2; D is unresolved. The ends were cut back, 3 bases at V and 1 base at J, with 3 bases in the middle. The CDR3 covers 13 residues. Per germline, CDR1 SGHTA and CDR2 FQGTGA.

This clonotype was detected many times. The chain couples TRBV7-8 to TRBJ2-5; 9 nucleotides agree with TRBD2. Trimming took 3 bases from V and 5 from J; bases not matched to a gene: 10. This CDR3 has 16 residues. Germline V gene sequence: CDR1 SGHVS, CDR2 FQNEAQ. The CDR3 is CASSLVGLAIGETQYF. The CDR3 nucleotides read TGTGCCAGCAGCTTGGTCGGACTAGCGATCGGCGAGACCCAGTACTTC.

CDR3 sequence reads: CASRLGGPNTEAFF. CDR3 sequence (DNA): TGCGCCAGCCGATTGGGGGGGCCGAACACTGAAGCTTTCTTT. The V gene is TRBV5-1, the J gene TRBJ1-1; D may be TRBD1 (6 bases). Germline CDR1 and CDR2: SGHRS and YFSETQ. The CDR3 runs 14 residues. Between the trimmed V and J ends, which lost 7 bases and 1 base, there was a span of 14 bases.

The V call is TRBV30, the J call TRBJ1-2; D remains unclear. This CDR3 region has 11 residues. Germline CDR1 and CDR2: GTSNPN and SVGIG (reference sequence). The V gene lost 5 bases and the J gene lost 5 bases, with 9 bases spanning the gap. The CDR3 DNA reads TGTGCCTGGTCCCGGGAGTATGGCTACACCTTC. Translating it yields CAWSREYGYTF.

About this clonotype itself: One junction end disagrees with the germline gene, perhaps due to a read error. The chain combines TRBV6-1 with TRBJ1-1; 7 bases match TRBD1. The CDR3 runs 13 residues. CDR1 MNHNS and CDR2 SASEGT come from the germline V gene. The CDR3 nucleotides read TGTGCCAGCAATCAACAGGGGAACGCTGAAGCTTTCTTT. Its translation: CASNQQGNAEAFF.

This clonotype came up many times. The V gene is TRBV5-1, the J gene TRBJ2-7; D tentatively reads TRBD1 or TRBD2 (6 bases each). Germline lookup yields CDR1 SGHRS and CDR2 YFSETQ. V was trimmed by 0 bases and J by 0 bases, leaving 13 bases between them. CDR3 size: 16 residues. The CDR3 protein is CASSLGSGASSYEQYF. CDR3 coding DNA: TGCGCCAGCAGCTTGGGGTCGGGGGCCAGCTCCTACGAGCAGTACTTC.

V and J are TRBV29-1 and TRBJ2-1, with D unresolved. Germline loops: CDR1 SQVTM, CDR2 ANQGSEA. The CDR3 consists of 15 residues. The germline V and J ends were trimmed by 6 bases and 0 bases, with 15 bases remaining between them. CDR3 nucleotide sequence: TGCAGCGTAGCATTCGGTCGCAGCTCCTACAATGAGCAGTTCTTC. Protein: CSVAFGRSSYNEQFF.

The chain recombines TRBV7-9 with TRBJ2-5, with TRBD2 matching 8 bases. The CDR3 extends over 14 amino acids. Germline trimming cut 6 bases from V and 5 bases from J; bases unmatched to any gene: 8. CDR1 is SEHNR and CDR2 is FQNEAQ in the germline V gene (reference sequence). The CDR3 region has the DNA TGTGCCAGCAGTTGGGGTAGCGGGAAGGAGACCCAGTACTTC. Its translation is CASSWGSGKETQYF. The variable domain in full, completed from reference TRBV7-9 and TRBJ2-5, reads DTGVSQNPRHKITKRGQNVTFRCDPISEHNRLYWYRQTLGQGPEFLTYFQNEAQLEKSRLLSDRFSAERPKGSFSTLEIQRTEQGDSAMYLCASSWGSGKETQYFGPGTRLLVL.

In its sample, this clonotype was seen many times. The gene calls are TRBV6-5 and TRBJ1-2; 8 nucleotides agree with TRBD1. Germline V CDR1 and CDR2: MNHEY, SVGAGI. V lost 2 bases and J lost 7; bases outside the gene matches: 3. This CDR3 is built from 13 residues. CDR3 region: CASSYGQGGGYTF. DNA for the CDR3: TGTGCCAGCAGTTACGGACAGGGCGGTGGCTACACCTTC.

This chain uses TRBV12-3 or TRBV12-4 with TRBJ2-6; 9 nucleotides align to TRBD1. V shed 2 bases and J 0 bases; nucleotides not matched to a gene: 11. CDR3 size: 20 residues. The CDR3 sequence is CASSLSLQGALGSGANVLTF. In nucleotides, the CDR3 is TGTGCCAGCAGTTTATCACTACAGGGGGCCCTGGGCTCTGGGGCCAACGTCCTGACTTTC.

The rearrangement links TRBV5-1 to TRBJ2-5; no firm D call. Germline CDR1 is SGHRS and CDR2 is YFSETQ. The length of the CDR3 is 15 residues. Trimming took 3 bases from V and 2 from J, leaving 14 bases between them. CDR3 sequence (DNA): TGCGCCAGCAGCTCCGCGGTGGGGTGGCAAGAGACCCAGTACTTC. It specifies CASSSAVGWQETQYF.

A note on this clonotype: The CDR3 does not end in the conserved phenylalanine or tryptophan, so this is likely a read error. The CDR3 region has the DNA TGTGCCAGCAGTGAACCGACAGGCACAGATACGCAGTATCTT. It translates to CASSEPTGTDTQYL. V usage is TRBV25-1 and J usage is TRBJ2-3; possible D gene TRBD1, 5 bases. This CDR3 comprises 14 residues. Germline V gene lookup returns CDR1 MGHDK and CDR2 SYGVNS. V gave up 2 bases and J gave up 1 base, with 7 bases separating them.

This chain joins TRBV5-1 and TRBJ2-1, with D unclear. CDR3 length equals 15 residues. Germline V gene sequence: CDR1 SGHRS, CDR2 YFSETQ. Deletions cut 0 bases from V and 5 bases from J, with 12 bases between. This CDR3 is CASSLVLVGHNEQFF. DNA for the CDR3: TGCGCCAGCAGCTTGGTCCTAGTGGGCCACAATGAGCAGTTCTTC.

This clonotype was found many times. CDR3 amino acids: CASSPQSGPSYEQYF. The CDR3 DNA follows: TGTGCCAGCAGCCCCCAAAGCGGGCCCTCCTACGAGCAGTACTTC. The chain uses TRBV12-3 or TRBV12-4 and TRBJ2-7, with a possible D match to TRBD2 (6 bases). The CDR3 totals 15 residues. V was cut by 6 bases and J by 0 bases, with 15 bases left in between.

This chain uses TRBV10-3 with TRBJ1-1; D is ambiguous. This CDR3 comprises 15 residues. Germline V CDR1 and CDR2: ENHRY, SYGVKD. Trimming stripped 3 bases from V and 1 base from J, with 12 bases between. CDR3 amino acids: CAISDPSRQNTEAFF. DNA for the CDR3: TGTGCCATCAGTGATCCGTCAAGACAGAACACTGAAGCTTTCTTT.

Only a few counts were recorded for this clonotype. The rearrangement joins TRBV30 to TRBJ2-1, with TRBD2 identical over 10 bases. The germline V gene encodes CDR1 GTSNPN and CDR2 SVGIG (reference sequence). This CDR3 is 16 amino acids long. Germline trimming cut 3 bases from V and 4 bases from J; bases unmatched to any gene: 9. The CDR3 sequence is CAWSARTSGNYNEQFF. In nucleotides, the CDR3 is TGTGCCTGGAGCGCCCGGACTAGCGGTAATTACAATGAGCAGTTCTTC.

This clonotype appeared many times. V usage is TRBV7-9 and J usage is TRBJ2-7; no definite D call. CDR3 length equals 14 residues. Germline loops: CDR1 SEHNR, CDR2 FQNEAQ (reference sequence). V lost 5 bases, J lost 7 bases, and 18 bases lay in between. CDR3 region: CASSPPGLSQEQYF. CDR3 coding DNA: TGTGCCAGCAGCCCTCCAGGCTTGTCGCAAGAGCAGTACTTC.

The table lists this clonotype with many counts. The chain is built from TRBV7-2 and TRBJ1-2; the D is unclear. Germline loops: CDR1 SGHTA, CDR2 FQGNSA. Trimming left V 5 bases short and J 4 bases short, with 17 bases between. CDR3 length equals 15 residues. The CDR3 here is CASSPEGSPPYGYTF. The CDR3 DNA follows: TGTGCCAGCAGCCCAGAAGGGAGCCCTCCCTATGGCTACACCTTC.

The chain recombines TRBV5-5 with TRBJ1-1; TRBD1 matches at 7 bases. The CDR3 is 14 amino acids. CDR1 and CDR2 (germline): SGHKS, YYEKEE (reference sequence). V shed 5 bases and J 6 bases; nucleotides not matched to a gene: 10. CDR3 residues: CASRPGQSSAEAFF. The CDR3 bases are TGTGCCAGCAGGCCGGGACAGAGTAGCGCTGAAGCTTTCTTT.

This chain connects TRBV12-3 or TRBV12-4 to TRBJ1-2; TRBD1 aligns across 7 bases. J lost 7 bases, V lost 4 bases, and 12 bases had no gene match. The CDR3 extends over 15 amino acids. CDR3 loop: CASSSSGAGGFGYTF. The CDR3 nucleotides read TGTGCCAGCAGTTCCTCGGGGGCAGGGGGTTTTGGCTACACCTTC.

The table lists this clonotype with a few counts. This chain connects TRBV10-3 to TRBJ1-5, with D uncertain. The germline CDR1 and CDR2 sequences are ENHRY and SYGVKD. V lost 8 bases and J 0 bases, leaving 8 bases between the germline ends. The CDR3 loop spans 13 amino acids. The CDR3 here is CAIRTDSNQPQHF. The CDR3 region has the DNA TGTGCCATCCGTACGGATAGCAATCAGCCCCAGCATTTT.

This chain links TRBV5-1 with TRBJ2-1; perhaps TRBD2 as D (6 bases). Trimming left V 4 bases short and J 6 bases short, with 14 bases between. The CDR3 totals 14 residues. The germline V gene encodes CDR1 SGHRS and CDR2 YFSETQ. CDR3 sequence reads: CASSPEEGGNEQFF. Written as DNA, the CDR3 is TGCGCCAGCAGCCCTGAGGAGGGTGGCAATGAGCAGTTCTTC.